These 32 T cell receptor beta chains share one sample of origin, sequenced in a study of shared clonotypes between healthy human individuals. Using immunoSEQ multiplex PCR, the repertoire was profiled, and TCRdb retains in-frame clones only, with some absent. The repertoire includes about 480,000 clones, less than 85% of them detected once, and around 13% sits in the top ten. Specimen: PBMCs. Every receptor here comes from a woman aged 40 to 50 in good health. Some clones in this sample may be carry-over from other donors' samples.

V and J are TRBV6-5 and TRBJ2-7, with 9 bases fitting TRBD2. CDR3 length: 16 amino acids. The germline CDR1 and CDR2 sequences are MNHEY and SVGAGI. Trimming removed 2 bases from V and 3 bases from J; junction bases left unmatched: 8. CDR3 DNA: TGTGCCAGCAGTTACGCGGCGGGAGGGAACCTCTACGAGCAGTACTTC. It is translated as CASSYAAGGNLYEQYF.

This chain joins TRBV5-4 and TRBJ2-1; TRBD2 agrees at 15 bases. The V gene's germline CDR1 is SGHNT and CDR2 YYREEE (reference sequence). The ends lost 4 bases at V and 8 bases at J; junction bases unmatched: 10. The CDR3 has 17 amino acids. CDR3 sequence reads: CASSHPTGTSGRHEQFF. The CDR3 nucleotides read TGTGCCAGCAGCCACCCGACCGGGACTAGCGGGAGGCATGAGCAGTTCTTC.

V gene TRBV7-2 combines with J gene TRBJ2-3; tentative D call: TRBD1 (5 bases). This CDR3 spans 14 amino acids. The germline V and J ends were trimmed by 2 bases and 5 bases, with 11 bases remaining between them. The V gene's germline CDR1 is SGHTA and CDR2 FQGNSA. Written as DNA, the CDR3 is TGTGCCAGCAGCTTAAACGCAGGGTTAGATACGCAGTATTTT. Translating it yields CASSLNAGLDTQYF.

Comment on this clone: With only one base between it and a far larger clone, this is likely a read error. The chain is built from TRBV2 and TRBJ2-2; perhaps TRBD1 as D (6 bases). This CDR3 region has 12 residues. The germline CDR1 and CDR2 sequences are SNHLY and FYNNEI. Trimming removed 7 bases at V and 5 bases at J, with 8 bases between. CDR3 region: CASTQGTGELFF. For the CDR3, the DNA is TGTGCCAGCACCCAGGGGACCGGGGAGCTGTTTTTT.

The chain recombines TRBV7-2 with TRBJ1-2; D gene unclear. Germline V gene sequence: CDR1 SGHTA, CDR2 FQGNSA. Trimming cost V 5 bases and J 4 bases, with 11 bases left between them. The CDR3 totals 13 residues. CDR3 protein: CASSPERSYGYTF. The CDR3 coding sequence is TGTGCCAGCAGCCCGGAGCGGAGCTATGGCTACACCTTC.

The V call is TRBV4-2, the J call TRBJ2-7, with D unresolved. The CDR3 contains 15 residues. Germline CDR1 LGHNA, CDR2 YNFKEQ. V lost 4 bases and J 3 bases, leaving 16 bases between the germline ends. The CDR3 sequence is CASSPTSVGDYEQYF. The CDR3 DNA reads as TGTGCCAGCAGCCCAACCAGCGTTGGTGACTACGAGCAGTACTTC.

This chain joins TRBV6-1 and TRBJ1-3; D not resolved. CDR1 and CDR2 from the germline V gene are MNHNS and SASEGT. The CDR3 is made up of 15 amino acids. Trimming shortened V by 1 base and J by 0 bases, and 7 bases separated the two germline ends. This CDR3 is CASSEGLYSGNTIYF. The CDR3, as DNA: TGTGCCAGCAGTGAAGGGCTCTACTCTGGAAACACCATATATTTT.

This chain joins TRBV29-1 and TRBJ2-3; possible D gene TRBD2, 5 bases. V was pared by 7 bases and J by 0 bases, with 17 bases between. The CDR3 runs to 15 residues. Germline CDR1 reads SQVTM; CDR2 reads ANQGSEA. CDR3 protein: CSAPIRGLSTDTQYF. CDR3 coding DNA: TGCAGCGCCCCGATCCGGGGTCTTAGCACAGATACGCAGTATTTT.

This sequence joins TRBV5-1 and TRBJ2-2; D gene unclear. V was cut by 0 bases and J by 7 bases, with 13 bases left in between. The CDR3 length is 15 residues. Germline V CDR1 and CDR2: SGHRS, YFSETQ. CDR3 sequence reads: CASSLGLAVGGELFF. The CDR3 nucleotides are TGCGCCAGCAGCTTGGGGCTGGCCGTCGGCGGGGAGCTGTTTTTT.

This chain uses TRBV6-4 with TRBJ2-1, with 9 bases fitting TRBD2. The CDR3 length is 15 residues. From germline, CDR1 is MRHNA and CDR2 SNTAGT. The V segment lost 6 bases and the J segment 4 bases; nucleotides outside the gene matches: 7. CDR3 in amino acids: CASSSTSGSYNEQFF. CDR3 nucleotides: TGTGCCAGCAGCTCGACTAGCGGCTCGTACAATGAGCAGTTCTTC.

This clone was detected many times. The CDR3 nucleotides read TGTGCCAGCAGTCCACAGTGGGGGGGGAGTCAGCCCCAGCATTTT. It codes for CASSPQWGGSQPQHF. The V and J genes are TRBV6-1 and TRBJ1-5; perhaps TRBD1 as D (5 bases). From germline, CDR1 is MNHNS and CDR2 SASEGT. This CDR3 has 15 amino acids. V was shortened by 5 bases and J by 6 bases, with 17 bases between the two germline ends.

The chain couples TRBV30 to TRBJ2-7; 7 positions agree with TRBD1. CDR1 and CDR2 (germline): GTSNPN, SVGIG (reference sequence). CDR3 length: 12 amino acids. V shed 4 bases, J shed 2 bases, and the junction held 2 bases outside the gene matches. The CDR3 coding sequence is TGTGCCTGGACAGGGGGAGCCTACGAGCAGTACTTC. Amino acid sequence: CAWTGGAYEQYF.

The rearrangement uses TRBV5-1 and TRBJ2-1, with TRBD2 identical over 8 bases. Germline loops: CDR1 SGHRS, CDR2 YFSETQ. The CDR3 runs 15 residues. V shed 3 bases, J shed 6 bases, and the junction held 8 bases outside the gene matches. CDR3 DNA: TGCGCCAGCAGCTGGTCCACTAGCGGCCTCAATGAGCAGTTCTTC. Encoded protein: CASSWSTSGLNEQFF.

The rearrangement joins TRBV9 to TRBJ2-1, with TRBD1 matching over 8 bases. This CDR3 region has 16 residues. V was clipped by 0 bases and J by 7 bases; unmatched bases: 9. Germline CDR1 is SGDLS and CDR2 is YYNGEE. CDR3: CASSVAPGGLRNEQFF. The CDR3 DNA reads TGTGCCAGCAGCGTAGCTCCAGGGGGCTTACGGAATGAGCAGTTCTTC.

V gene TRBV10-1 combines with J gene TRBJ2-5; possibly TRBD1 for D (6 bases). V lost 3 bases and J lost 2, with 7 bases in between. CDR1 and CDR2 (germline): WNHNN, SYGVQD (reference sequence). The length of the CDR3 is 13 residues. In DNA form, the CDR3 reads TGCGCCAGCAGTGACGACAGGCAAGAGACCCAGTACTTC. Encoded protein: CASSDDRQETQYF.

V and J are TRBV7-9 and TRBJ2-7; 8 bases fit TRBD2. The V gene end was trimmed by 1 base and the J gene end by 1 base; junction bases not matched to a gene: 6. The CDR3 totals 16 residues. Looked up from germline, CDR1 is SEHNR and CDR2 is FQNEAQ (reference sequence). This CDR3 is CASSLGYRGRSYEQYF. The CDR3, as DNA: TGTGCCAGCAGCTTAGGGTATCGCGGGAGGTCCTACGAGCAGTACTTC.

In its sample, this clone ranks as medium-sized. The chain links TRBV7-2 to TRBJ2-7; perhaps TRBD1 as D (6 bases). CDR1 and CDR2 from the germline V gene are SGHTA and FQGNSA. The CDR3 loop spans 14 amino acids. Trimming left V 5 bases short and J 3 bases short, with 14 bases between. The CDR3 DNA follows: TGTGCCAGCAGCCCACGGGACACAAACTACGAGCAGTACTTC. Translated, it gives CASSPRDTNYEQYF.

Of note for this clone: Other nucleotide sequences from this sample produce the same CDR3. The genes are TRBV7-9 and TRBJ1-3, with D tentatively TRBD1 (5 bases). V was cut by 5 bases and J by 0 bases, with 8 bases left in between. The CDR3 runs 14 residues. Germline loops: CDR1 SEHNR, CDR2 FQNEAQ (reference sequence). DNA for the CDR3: TGTGCCAGCAGCACGGGACTCTCTGGAAACACCATATATTTT. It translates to CASSTGLSGNTIYF.

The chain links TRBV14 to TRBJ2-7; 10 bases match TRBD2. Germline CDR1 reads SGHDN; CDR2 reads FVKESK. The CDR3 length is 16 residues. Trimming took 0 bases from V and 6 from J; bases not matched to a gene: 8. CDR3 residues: CASSQDLGIAGGEQYF. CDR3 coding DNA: TGTGCCAGCAGCCAAGATCTCGGGATAGCGGGGGGCGAGCAGTACTTC.

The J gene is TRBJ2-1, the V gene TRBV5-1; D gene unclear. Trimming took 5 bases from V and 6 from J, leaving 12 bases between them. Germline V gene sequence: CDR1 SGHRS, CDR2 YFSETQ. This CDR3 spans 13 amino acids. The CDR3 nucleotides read TGCGCCAGCAGAGAGGTCTCGGGCAATGAGCAGTTCTTC. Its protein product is CASREVSGNEQFF.

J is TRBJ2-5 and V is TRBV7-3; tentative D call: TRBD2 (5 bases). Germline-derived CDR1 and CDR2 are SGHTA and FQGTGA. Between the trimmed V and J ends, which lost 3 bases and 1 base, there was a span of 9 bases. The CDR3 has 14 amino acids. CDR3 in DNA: TGTGCCAGCAGCTTTAGCGCCAGCCAAGAGACCCAGTACTTC. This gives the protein CASSFSASQETQYF.

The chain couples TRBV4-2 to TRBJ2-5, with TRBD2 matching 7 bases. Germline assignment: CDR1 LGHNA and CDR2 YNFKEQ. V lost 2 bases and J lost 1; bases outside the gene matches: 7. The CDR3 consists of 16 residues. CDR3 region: CASSQMWGGGQETQYF. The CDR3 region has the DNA TGTGCCAGCAGCCAAATGTGGGGCGGGGGCCAAGAGACCCAGTACTTC.

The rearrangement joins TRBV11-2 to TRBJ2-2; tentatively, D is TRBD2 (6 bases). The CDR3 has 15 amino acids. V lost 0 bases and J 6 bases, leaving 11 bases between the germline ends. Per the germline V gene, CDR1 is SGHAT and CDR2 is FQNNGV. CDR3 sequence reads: CASSLDWTGAGELFF. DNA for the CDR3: TGTGCCAGCAGCTTAGATTGGACGGGAGCCGGGGAGCTGTTTTTT.

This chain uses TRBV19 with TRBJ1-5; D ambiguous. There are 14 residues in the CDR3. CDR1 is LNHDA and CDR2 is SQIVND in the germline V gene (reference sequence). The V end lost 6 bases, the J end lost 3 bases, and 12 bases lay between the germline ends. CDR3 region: CASSPYRSNQPQHF. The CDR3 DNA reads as TGTGCCAGTAGCCCCTACAGATCCAATCAGCCCCAGCATTTT.

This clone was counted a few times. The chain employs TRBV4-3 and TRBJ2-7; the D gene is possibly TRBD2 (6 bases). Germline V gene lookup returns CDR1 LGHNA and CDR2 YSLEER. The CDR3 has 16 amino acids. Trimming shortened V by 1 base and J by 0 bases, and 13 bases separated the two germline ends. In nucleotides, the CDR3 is TGCGCCAGCAGCCAAGCCCCGGGAGTGAGCTCCTACGAGCAGTACTTC. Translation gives CASSQAPGVSSYEQYF.

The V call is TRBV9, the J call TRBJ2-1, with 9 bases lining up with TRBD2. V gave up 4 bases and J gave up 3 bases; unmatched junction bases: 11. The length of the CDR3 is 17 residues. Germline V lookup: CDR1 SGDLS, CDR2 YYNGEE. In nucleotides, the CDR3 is TGTGCCAGCAGCTACTCGCCGACTAGCGGAGTCTACAATGAGCAGTTCTTC. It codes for CASSYSPTSGVYNEQFF. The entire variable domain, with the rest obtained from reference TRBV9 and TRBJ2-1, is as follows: DSGVTQTPKHLITATGQRVTLRCSPRSGDLSVYWYQQSLDQGLQFLIQYYNGEERAKGNILERFSAQQFPDLHSELNLSSLELGDSALYFCASSYSPTSGVYNEQFFGPGTRLTVL.

CDR3 coding DNA: TGTGCCAGCAGTTACTCGTGGGGTCGCGCAGATACGCAGTATTTT. Residues: CASSYSWGRADTQYF. The V call is TRBV6-5, the J call TRBJ2-3; D uncertain. This CDR3 has 15 amino acids. V was clipped by 0 bases and J by 4 bases, with 11 bases between them. Germline-derived CDR1 and CDR2 are MNHEY and SVGAGI.

CDR3 in DNA: TGTGCCAGCAGTGCGGGGTTCGGCGGGGAGCTGTTTTTT. Translated, it gives CASSAGFGGELFF. This chain uses TRBV6-4 with TRBJ2-2; D may be TRBD2 (5 bases). The V end was cut by 4 bases, the J end by 7 bases, with 10 bases between. The CDR3 covers 13 residues. The V gene's germline CDR1 is MRHNA and CDR2 SNTAGT.

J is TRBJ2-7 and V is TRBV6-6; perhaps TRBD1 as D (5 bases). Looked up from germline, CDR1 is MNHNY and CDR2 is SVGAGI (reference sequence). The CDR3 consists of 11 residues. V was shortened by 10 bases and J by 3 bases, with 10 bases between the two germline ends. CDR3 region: CATTGFYEQYF. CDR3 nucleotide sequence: TGTGCCACCACAGGATTCTACGAGCAGTACTTC.

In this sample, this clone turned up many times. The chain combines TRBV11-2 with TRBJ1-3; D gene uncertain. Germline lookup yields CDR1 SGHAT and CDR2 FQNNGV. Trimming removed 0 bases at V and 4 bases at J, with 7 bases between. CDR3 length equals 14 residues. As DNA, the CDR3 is TGTGCCAGCAGCTTAGAGGTTCTAGGAAACACCATATATTTT. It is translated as CASSLEVLGNTIYF.

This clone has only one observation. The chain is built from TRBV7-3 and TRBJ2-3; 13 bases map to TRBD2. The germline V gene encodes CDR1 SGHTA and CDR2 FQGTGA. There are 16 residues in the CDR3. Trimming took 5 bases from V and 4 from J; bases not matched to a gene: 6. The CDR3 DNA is TGTGCCAGCAGCGTAAGACTAGCGGGAGGCCCAGATACGCAGTATTTT. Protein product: CASSVRLAGGPDTQYF. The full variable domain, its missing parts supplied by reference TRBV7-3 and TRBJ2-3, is GAGVSQTPSNKVTEKGKYVELRCDPISGHTALYWYRQSLGQGPEFLIYFQGTGAADDSGLPNDRFFAVRPEGSVSTLKIQRTERGDSAVYLCASSVRLAGGPDTQYFGPGTRLTVL.

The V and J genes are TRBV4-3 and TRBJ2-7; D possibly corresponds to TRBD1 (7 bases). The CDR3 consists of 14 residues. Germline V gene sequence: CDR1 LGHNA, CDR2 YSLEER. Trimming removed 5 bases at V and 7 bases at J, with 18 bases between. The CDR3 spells CASSLTGRFGEQYF. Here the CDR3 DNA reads TGCGCCAGCAGCTTGACAGGGAGGTTCGGGGAGCAGTACTTC.